A selection of T cell receptor beta chains follows, all from one sample in a study of blood T cell repertoires in COVID-19. Assay used: immunoSEQ multiplex PCR; TCRdb lists only in-frame clones, some missing. Of just over 350,000 clones detected, approximately 86% appear once; the ten largest clones hold just over 7%. The sample consisted of peripheral blood. These receptors originate from a woman aged 60-70 years with COVID-19, enrolled during active disease. Each CDR3 is given without its conserved first and last residue. Fields, in order: V gene, CDR3 protein.

>TRBV5-4
ASRQSWGPYEQY
>TRBV4-1
ASSQGRWGGRDTDTQY
>TRBV6-5
ASRDRGDHGYT
>TRBV6-5
ASSEAGGPSYEQY
>TRBV20-1
SATRDREAF
>TRBV30
AWSREKLF
>TRBV3-1/TRBV3-2
ASSQLPGLIYEQY
>TRBV6-5
ASSYITTANTEAF
>TRBV18
ASSPGQTYNEQF
>TRBV5-4
ASSFRGGHQETQY
>TRBV5-1
ASSSRDRSLLYDGYT
>TRBV5-1
ASSLEAGGENTIY
>TRBV2
ASSRQGPNEKLF
>TRBV4-1
ASSHPTAANYGYT
>TRBV7-2
ASSLAQGTSYEQY
>TRBV13
ASSTRTGNYGYT
>TRBV5-1
ASSLVPGATPQETQY
>TRBV6-2/TRBV6-3
ASSTANYGYT
>TRBV19
ASTWTPQGSNQPQH
>TRBV7-9
ASSQGVLPNQPQH
>TRBV6-4
ASSQNPAGEFTDTQY
>TRBV5-4
ASSPSAGVESPLH
>TRBV5-1
ASSSTGQGTEAF
>TRBV4-3
ASSQLLAGGQADTQY
>TRBV27
ASKPRGASYEQY
>TRBV27
ASSLGGEGANVLT
>TRBV9
ASSPGLAGEDTQY
>TRBV5-1
ASSLGTGAYEQY
>TRBV5-8
ASSLGDRGGSEAF
>TRBV28
ASTSELRGYT
>TRBV6-5
ASSLAGFGTQY
>TRBV27
ASSLTALGNYGYT
>TRBV27
ASSLWETSTDTQY
>TRBV2
ASSETGLYSNQPQH
>TRBV12-3/TRBV12-4
ASSAQGNTEAF
>TRBV7-2
ASSPGQGRATGELF
>TRBV18
ASSPGQGRNTIY
>TRBV7-8
ASSLNPYTGTGFNIQY
>TRBV9
ASSVAGRGGLNEQF
>TRBV19
ASMGGLLGTEAF
>TRBV18
ASSPFPDRPGGYT
>TRBV19
ASRFGTGGTDTQY